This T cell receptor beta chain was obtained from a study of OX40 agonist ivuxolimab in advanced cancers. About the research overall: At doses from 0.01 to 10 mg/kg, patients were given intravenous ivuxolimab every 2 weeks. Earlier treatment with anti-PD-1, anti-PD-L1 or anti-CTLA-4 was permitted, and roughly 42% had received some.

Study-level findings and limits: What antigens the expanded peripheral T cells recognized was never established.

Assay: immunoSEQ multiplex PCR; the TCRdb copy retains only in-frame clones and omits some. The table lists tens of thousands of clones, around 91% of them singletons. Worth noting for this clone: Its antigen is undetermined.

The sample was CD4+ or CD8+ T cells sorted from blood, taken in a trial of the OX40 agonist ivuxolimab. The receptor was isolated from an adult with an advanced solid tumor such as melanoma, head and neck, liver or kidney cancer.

The CDR3 here is CAWGLAGGREQFF. CDR3 DNA sequence: TGTGCCTGGGGACTAGCGGGAGGGCGTGAGCAGTTCTTC. The chain uses TRBV30 and TRBJ2-1, with 15 bases that match TRBD2. V shed 5 bases and J 9 bases; nucleotides not matched to a gene: 2. CDR1 and CDR2 (germline): GTSNPN, SVGIG (reference sequence). The CDR3 covers 13 residues.